This TCR beta chain is from a study of brain T cells in children with intractable seizures. Sequencing was performed with immunoSEQ multiplex PCR; in TCRdb, only in-frame clones are kept and a portion is missing. The profile covers about 64,000 clones, with approximately 95% appearing a single time and roughly 0.4% taken by the ten largest. Surgery cases with the highest brain T cell transcript signatures were chosen for sequencing. At least one anti-epileptic drug was given before surgery. This material consisted of peripheral blood, taken at surgery. The receptor's source is a boy in the first two years of life with focal cortical dysplasia and intractable seizures.

The DNA of the CDR3 is TGTGCCAGCAGTTTAAGGCTAGTGGGCACCGGGGAGCTGTTTTTT. Protein: CASSLRLVGTGELFF. The chain recombines TRBV28 with TRBJ2-2, with D hard to call. The CDR3 has 15 amino acids. V dropped 2 bases and J dropped 4 bases, with 11 bases sitting between them. The germline V gene has CDR1 MDHEN and CDR2 SYDVKM.